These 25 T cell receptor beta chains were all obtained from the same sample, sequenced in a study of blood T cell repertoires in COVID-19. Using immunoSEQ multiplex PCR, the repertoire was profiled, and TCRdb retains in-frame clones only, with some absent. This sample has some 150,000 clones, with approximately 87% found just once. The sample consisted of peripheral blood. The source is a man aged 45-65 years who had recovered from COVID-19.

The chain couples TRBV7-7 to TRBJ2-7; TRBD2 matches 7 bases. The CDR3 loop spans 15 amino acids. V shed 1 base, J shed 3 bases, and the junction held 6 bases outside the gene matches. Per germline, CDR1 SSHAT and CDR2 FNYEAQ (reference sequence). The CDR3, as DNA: TGTGCCAGCAGCTTAGAGGCGACTAGCTTCTACGAGCAGTACTTC. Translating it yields CASSLEATSFYEQYF.

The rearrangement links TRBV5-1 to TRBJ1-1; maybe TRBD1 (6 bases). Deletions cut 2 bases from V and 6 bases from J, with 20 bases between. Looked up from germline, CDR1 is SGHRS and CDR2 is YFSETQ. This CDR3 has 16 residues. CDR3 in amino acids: CASSLIAGGGASEAFF. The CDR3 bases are TGCGCCAGCAGCTTAATTGCTGGGGGGGGCGCATCTGAAGCTTTCTTT. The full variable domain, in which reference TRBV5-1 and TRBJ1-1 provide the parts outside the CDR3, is KAGVTQTPRYLIKTRGQQVTLSCSPISGHRSVSWYQQTPGQGLQFLFEYFSETQRNKGNFPGRFSGRQFSNSRSEMNVSTLELGDSALYLCASSLIAGGGASEAFFGQGTRLTVV.

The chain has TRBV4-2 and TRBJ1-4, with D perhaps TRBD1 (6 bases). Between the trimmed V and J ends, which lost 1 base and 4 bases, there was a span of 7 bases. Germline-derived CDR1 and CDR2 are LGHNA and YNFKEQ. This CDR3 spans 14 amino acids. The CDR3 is CASSQGQVNEKLFF. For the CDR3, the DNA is TGTGCCAGCAGCCAAGGACAGGTTAATGAAAAACTGTTTTTT.

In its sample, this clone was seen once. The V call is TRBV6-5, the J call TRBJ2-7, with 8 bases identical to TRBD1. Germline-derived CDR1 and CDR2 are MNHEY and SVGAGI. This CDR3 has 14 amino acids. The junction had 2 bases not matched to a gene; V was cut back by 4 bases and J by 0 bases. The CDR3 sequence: CASSWTGSSYEQYF. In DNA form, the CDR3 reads TGTGCCAGCAGTTGGACAGGGAGCTCCTACGAGCAGTACTTC.

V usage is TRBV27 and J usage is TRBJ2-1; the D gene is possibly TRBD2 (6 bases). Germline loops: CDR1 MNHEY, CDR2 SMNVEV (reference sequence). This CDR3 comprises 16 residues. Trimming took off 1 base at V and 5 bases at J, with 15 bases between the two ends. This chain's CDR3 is CASSLWAREVDNEQFF. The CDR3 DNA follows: TGTGCCAGCAGTTTATGGGCGCGGGAAGTGGACAATGAGCAGTTCTTC.

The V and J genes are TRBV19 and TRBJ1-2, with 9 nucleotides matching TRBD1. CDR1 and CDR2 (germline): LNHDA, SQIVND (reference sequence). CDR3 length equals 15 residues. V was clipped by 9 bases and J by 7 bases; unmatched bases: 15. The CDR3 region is CASTETTGGLGGYTF. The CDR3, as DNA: TGTGCCAGCACCGAAACGACAGGGGGGTTAGGTGGCTACACCTTC.

The CDR3 sequence is CASRRTEDYEQYF. CDR3 DNA: TGTGCCAGTAGAAGGACAGAAGACTACGAGCAGTACTTC. J is TRBJ2-7 and V is TRBV19; D perhaps matches TRBD1 (6 bases). The CDR3 length is 13 residues. Germline assignment: CDR1 LNHDA and CDR2 SQIVND (reference sequence). V lost 6 bases and J lost 3, with 12 bases in between.

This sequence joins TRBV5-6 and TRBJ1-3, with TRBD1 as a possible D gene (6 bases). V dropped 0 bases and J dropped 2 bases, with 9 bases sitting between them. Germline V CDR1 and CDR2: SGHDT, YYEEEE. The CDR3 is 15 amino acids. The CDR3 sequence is CASSLVGGPGNTIYF. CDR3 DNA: TGTGCCAGCAGCTTGGTCGGGGGGCCTGGAAACACCATATATTTT.

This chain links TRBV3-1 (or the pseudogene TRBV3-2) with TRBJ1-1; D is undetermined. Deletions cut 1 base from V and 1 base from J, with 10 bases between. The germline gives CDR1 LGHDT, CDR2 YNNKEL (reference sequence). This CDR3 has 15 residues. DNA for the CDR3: TGTGCCAGCAGCCAAGTCCCGGTAGAGAACACTGAAGCTTTCTTT. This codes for CASSQVPVENTEAFF.

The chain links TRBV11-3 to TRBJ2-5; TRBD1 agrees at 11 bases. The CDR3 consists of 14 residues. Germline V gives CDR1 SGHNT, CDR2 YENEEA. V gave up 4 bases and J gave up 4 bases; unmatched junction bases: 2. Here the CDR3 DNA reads TGTGCCAGCAGCTCGGACAGGGGGCGAGAGACCCAGTACTTC. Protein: CASSSDRGRETQYF.

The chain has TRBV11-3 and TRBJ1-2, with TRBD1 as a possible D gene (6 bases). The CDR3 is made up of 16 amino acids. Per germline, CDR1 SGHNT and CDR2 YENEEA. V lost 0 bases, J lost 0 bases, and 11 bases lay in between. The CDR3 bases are TGTGCCAGCAGCTTAGATAGGGACACCACTAACTATGGCTACACCTTC. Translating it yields CASSLDRDTTNYGYTF. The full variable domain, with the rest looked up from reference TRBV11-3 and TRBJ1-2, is EAGVVQSPRYKIIEKKQPVAFWCNPISGHNTLYWYLQNLGQGPELLIRYENEEAVDDSQLPKDRFSAERLKGVDSTLKIQPAELGDSAVYLCASSLDRDTTNYGYTFGSGTRLTVV.

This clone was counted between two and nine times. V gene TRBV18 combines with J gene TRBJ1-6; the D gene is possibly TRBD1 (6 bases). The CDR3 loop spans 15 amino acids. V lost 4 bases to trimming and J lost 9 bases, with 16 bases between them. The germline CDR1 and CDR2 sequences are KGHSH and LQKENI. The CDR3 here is CASSRRGGEGSPLHF. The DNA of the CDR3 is TGTGCCAGCTCACGGCGAGGGGGAGAGGGTTCACCCCTCCACTTT.

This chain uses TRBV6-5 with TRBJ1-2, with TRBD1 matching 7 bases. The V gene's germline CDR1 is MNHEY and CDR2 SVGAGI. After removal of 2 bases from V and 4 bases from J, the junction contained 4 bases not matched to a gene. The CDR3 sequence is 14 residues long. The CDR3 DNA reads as TGTGCCAGCAGTTACCGGGGACAGAGCTATGGCTACACCTTC. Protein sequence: CASSYRGQSYGYTF.

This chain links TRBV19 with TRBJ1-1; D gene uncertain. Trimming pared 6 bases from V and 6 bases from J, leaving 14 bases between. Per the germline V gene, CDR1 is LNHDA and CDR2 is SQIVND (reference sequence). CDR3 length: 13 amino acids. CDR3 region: CASRVRSGAEAFF. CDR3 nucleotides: TGTGCCAGTAGAGTCAGATCCGGGGCTGAAGCTTTCTTT.

The CDR3 bases are TGTGCCAGCTCACCATGGGAGGCGGGGACTACCTACGAGCAGTACTTC. It translates to CASSPWEAGTTYEQYF. This chain joins TRBV18 and TRBJ2-7, with 7 bases aligning to TRBD2. V trimming: 2 bases; J trimming: 2 bases; junction bases outside the gene matches: 9. Germline assignment: CDR1 KGHSH and CDR2 LQKENI. The CDR3 runs 16 residues.

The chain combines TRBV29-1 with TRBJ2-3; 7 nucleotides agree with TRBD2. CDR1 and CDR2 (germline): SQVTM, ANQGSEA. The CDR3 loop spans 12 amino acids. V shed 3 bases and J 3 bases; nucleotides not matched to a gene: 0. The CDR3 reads CSVEGGTDTQYF. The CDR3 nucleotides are TGCAGCGTTGAGGGGGGGACAGATACGCAGTATTTT.

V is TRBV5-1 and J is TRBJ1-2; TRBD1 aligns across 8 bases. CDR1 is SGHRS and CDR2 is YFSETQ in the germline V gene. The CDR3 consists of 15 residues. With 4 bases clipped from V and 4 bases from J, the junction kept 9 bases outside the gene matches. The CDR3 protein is CASSPSTDRGYGYTF. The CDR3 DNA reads TGCGCCAGCAGCCCCTCCACCGACAGGGGCTATGGCTACACCTTC. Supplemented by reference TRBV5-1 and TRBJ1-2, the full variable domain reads KAGVTQTPRYLIKTRGQQVTLSCSPISGHRSVSWYQQTPGQGLQFLFEYFSETQRNKGNFPGRFSGRQFSNSRSEMNVSTLELGDSALYLCASSPSTDRGYGYTFGSGTRLTVV.

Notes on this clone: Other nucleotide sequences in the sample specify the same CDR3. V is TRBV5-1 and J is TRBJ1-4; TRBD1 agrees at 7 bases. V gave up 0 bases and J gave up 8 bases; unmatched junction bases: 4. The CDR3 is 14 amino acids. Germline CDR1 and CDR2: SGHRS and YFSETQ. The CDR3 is CASSLVWTGEKLFF. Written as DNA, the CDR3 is TGCGCCAGCAGCTTGGTTTGGACAGGCGAAAAACTGTTTTTT.

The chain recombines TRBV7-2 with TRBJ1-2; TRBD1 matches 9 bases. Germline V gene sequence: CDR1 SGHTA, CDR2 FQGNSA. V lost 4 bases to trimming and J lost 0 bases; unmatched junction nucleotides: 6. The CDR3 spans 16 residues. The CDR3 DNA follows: TGTGCCAGCAGCTCAGGACAGGGGATAGCTAACTATGGCTACACCTTC. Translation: CASSSGQGIANYGYTF.

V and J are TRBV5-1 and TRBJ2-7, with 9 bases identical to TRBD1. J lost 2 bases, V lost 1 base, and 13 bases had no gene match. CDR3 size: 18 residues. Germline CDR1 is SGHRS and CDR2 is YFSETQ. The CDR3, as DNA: TGCGCCAGCAGCTTGAATTGGCTCCGGGACAGGGAACCCTACGAGCAGTACTTC. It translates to CASSLNWLRDREPYEQYF.

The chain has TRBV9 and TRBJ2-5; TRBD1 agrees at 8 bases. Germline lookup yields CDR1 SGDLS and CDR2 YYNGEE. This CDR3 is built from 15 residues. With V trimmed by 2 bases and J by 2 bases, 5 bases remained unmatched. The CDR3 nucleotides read TGTGCCAGCAGCGTTGGGCAGGGGGCTCAAGAGACCCAGTACTTC. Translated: CASSVGQGAQETQYF.

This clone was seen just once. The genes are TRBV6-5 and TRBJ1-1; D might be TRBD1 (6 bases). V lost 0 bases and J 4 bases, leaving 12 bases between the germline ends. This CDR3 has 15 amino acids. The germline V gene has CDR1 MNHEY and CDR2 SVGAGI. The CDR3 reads CASSYSDRLATEAFF. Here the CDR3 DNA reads TGTGCCAGCAGTTACTCTGACAGGTTAGCCACTGAAGCTTTCTTT.

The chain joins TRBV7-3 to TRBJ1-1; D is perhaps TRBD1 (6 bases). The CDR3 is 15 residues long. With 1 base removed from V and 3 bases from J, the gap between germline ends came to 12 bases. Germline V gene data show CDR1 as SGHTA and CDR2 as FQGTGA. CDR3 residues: CASSLIGGYYTEAFF. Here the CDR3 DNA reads TGTGCCAGCAGCTTAATAGGGGGTTATTACACTGAAGCTTTCTTT. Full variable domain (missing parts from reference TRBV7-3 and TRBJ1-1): GAGVSQTPSNKVTEKGKYVELRCDPISGHTALYWYRQSLGQGPEFLIYFQGTGAADDSGLPNDRFFAVRPEGSVSTLKIQRTERGDSAVYLCASSLIGGYYTEAFFGQGTRLTVV.

CDR3 amino acids: CASSLAPSGGPSSYNEQFF. The DNA of the CDR3 is TGCGCCAGCAGCTTGGCCCCTAGCGGGGGGCCTAGCTCCTACAATGAGCAGTTCTTC. This sequence joins TRBV5-1 and TRBJ2-1; 11 nucleotides align to TRBD2. The CDR3 covers 19 residues. Germline values: CDR1 SGHRS, CDR2 YFSETQ. Trimming took 0 bases from V and 0 from J; bases not matched to a gene: 8.

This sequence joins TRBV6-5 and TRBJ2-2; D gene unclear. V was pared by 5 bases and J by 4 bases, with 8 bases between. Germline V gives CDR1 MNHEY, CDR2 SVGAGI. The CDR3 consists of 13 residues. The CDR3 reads CASSSPGTGELFF. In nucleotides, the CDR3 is TGTGCCAGCAGTAGCCCGGGCACCGGGGAGCTGTTTTTT.